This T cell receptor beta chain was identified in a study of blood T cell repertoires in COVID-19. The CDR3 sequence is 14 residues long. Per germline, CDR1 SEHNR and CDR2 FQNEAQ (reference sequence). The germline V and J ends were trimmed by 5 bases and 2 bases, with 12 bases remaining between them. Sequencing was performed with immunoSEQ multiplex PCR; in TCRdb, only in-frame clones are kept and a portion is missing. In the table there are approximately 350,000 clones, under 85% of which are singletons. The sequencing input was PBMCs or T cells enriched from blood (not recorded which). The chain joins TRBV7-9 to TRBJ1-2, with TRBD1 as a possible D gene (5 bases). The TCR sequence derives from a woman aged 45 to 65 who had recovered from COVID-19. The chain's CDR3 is CASSQAGRNYGYTF. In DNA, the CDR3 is TGTGCCAGCAGCCAAGCAGGGAGGAACTATGGCTACACCTTC.